Each of the 22 T cell receptor beta chains below was sequenced from the same sample in a study of TIL therapy for anti-PD-1-resistant metastatic lung cancer (dated by TCRdb to about 2021). The time point label on this specimen signifies: pre-treatment sample, taken before nivolumab and TIL therapy. Using bias-controlled multiplex PCR with the immunoSEQ v3 hsTCRB kit, the TCR beta CDR3 regions were amplified from genomic DNA. What TCRdb holds here is the immuneACCESS table cut down to in-frame rearrangements. Part of the clones is not present; checked against another copy, under half of the missing clones reflect an unresolved V gene, and the others are unexplained. This sample holds 50,000 to 70,000 clones; 75% to 85% were observed only once. Just under 3% of the sample is in the top ten clones. Source: blood, taken at baseline. Receptors were obtained from a person between 30 and 80 years old with non-small cell lung cancer.

This clone was observed once. The chain joins TRBV5-6 to TRBJ1-2, with 8 nucleotides matching TRBD1. CDR3 length equals 13 residues. Germline loops: CDR1 SGHDT, CDR2 YYEEEE. The trim removed 4 bases at V and 3 bases at J, leaving 2 bases unmatched. CDR3 nucleotide sequence: TGTGCCAGCAGCCTGACAGGGGACTATGGCTACACCTTC. Its translation is CASSLTGDYGYTF.

J is TRBJ2-7 and V is TRBV27, with 9 bases identical to TRBD1. Germline V lookup: CDR1 MNHEY, CDR2 SMNVEV (reference sequence). The CDR3 totals 15 residues. Germline trimming cut 6 bases from V and 3 bases from J; bases unmatched to any gene: 9. The DNA for the CDR3 is TGTGCCAGCAGACCTGGGACAGGGAGTGGCTACGAGCAGTACTTC. This encodes CASRPGTGSGYEQYF.

This clone was detected a few times. Other DNA sequences in this specimen translate into the identical CDR3. The chain links TRBV7-2 to TRBJ2-5; a weak D match, TRBD1 (6 bases). Per the germline V gene, CDR1 is SGHTA and CDR2 is FQGNSA. The CDR3 is 14 residues long. V was pared by 5 bases and J by 2 bases, with 12 bases between. In DNA form, the CDR3 reads TGTGCCAGCAGCCCCGGACAGAGACAAGAGACCCAGTACTTC. Its translation: CASSPGQRQETQYF.

This chain joins TRBV18 and TRBJ2-7; 7 bases align to TRBD2. CDR1 KGHSH and CDR2 LQKENI come from the germline V gene. The CDR3 sequence is 14 residues long. With V trimmed by 3 bases and J by 4 bases, 6 bases remained unmatched. CDR3 amino acids: CASSPGREKYEQYF. Here the CDR3 DNA reads TGTGCCAGCTCACCTGGGCGGGAGAAGTACGAGCAGTACTTC.

This sequence joins TRBV4-1 and TRBJ2-7, with D unclear. From germline, CDR1 is MGHRA and CDR2 YSYEKL. The length of the CDR3 is 15 residues. V lost 0 bases and J 4 bases, leaving 13 bases between the germline ends. In nucleotides, the CDR3 is TGCGCCAGCAGCCAAGACTCAACCATGTCTTACGAGCAGTACTTC. Its translation is CASSQDSTMSYEQYF.

The chain has TRBV6-5 and TRBJ1-2; TRBD1 agrees at 8 bases. V lost 5 bases to trimming and J lost 7 bases; unmatched junction nucleotides: 9. The CDR3 consists of 14 residues. From germline, CDR1 is MNHEY and CDR2 SVGAGI. The DNA for the CDR3 is TGTGCCAGCAGTCCCCAAACAGGGGGGGCTGGCTACACCTTC. It codes for CASSPQTGGAGYTF.

The chain has TRBV6-5 and TRBJ2-1; D perhaps matches TRBD2 (6 bases). Germline V gene sequence: CDR1 MNHEY, CDR2 SVGAGI. The CDR3 is 15 residues long. Trimming cost V 2 bases and J 4 bases, with 12 bases left between them. Here the CDR3 DNA reads TGTGCCAGCAGTTACCGAAGCGGGCCGTACAATGAGCAGTTCTTC. Translation gives CASSYRSGPYNEQFF.

This chain joins TRBV19 and TRBJ1-1; a possible D gene is TRBD1 (6 bases). V dropped 5 bases and J dropped 4 bases, with 14 bases sitting between them. Germline CDR1 LNHDA, CDR2 SQIVND (reference sequence). The CDR3 covers 14 residues. The CDR3 coding sequence is TGTGCCAGTAGTCTCAGGGGATCTGGCACTGAAGCTTTCTTT. This encodes CASSLRGSGTEAFF. Full variable domain (remainder filled in from reference TRBV19 and TRBJ1-1): DGGITQSPKYLFRKEGQNVTLSCEQNLNHDAMYWYRQDPGQGLRLIYYSQIVNDFQKGDIAEGYSVSREKKESFPLTVTSAQKNPTAFYLCASSLRGSGTEAFFGQGTRLTVV.

The chain employs TRBV27 and TRBJ2-1, with a weak D call TRBD1 (6 bases). Germline values: CDR1 MNHEY, CDR2 SMNVEV (reference sequence). The CDR3 is made up of 17 amino acids. The germline V and J ends were trimmed by 6 bases and 7 bases, with 25 bases remaining between them. The CDR3 bases are TGTGCCAGCAGCCCAAACCACAGGGATAAGGCCTGGAATGAGCAGTTCTTC. Its translation is CASSPNHRDKAWNEQFF.

The chain is built from TRBV7-2 and TRBJ2-1, with 9 bases fitting TRBD1. Trimming removed 5 bases from V and 6 bases from J; junction bases left unmatched: 11. This CDR3 comprises 16 residues. Germline CDR1 and CDR2: SGHTA and FQGNSA. The CDR3 region has the DNA TGTGCCAGCAGCCGGGACGGGACAGGGTCGGGCAATGAGCAGTTCTTC. As protein: CASSRDGTGSGNEQFF. The variable domain in full, with the rest retrieved from reference TRBV7-2 and TRBJ2-1, is GAGVSQSPSNKVTEKGKDVELRCDPISGHTALYWYRQSLGQGLEFLIYFQGNSAPDKSGLPSDRFSAERTGGSVSTLTIQRTQQEDSAVYLCASSRDGTGSGNEQFFGPGTRLTVL.

The rearrangement joins TRBV7-3 to TRBJ1-5, with D tentatively TRBD1 (5 bases). This CDR3 has 13 residues. V lost 5 bases and J lost 4, with 9 bases in between. CDR1 and CDR2 from the germline V gene are SGHTA and FQGTGA. The CDR3 DNA reads TGTGCCAGCAGCCTAGACAGAAATCAGCCCCAGCATTTT. This encodes CASSLDRNQPQHF. The full variable domain, completed using reference TRBV7-3 and TRBJ1-5, is GAGVSQTPSNKVTEKGKYVELRCDPISGHTALYWYRQSLGQGPEFLIYFQGTGAADDSGLPNDRFFAVRPEGSVSTLKIQRTERGDSAVYLCASSLDRNQPQHFGDGTRLSIL.

V is TRBV12-3 or TRBV12-4 and J is TRBJ2-1, with D uncertain. The CDR3 contains 12 residues. Trimming cost V 6 bases and J 6 bases, with 9 bases left between them. Here the CDR3 DNA reads TGTGCCAGCAGGCGCCTAATCAATGAGCAGTTCTTC. Protein: CASRRLINEQFF.

Of note for this clone: The junction differs from germline at one of its ends, possibly a read error. The rearrangement links TRBV7-7 to TRBJ2-3, with D tentatively TRBD2 (5 bases). This CDR3 has 14 amino acids. Germline V CDR1 and CDR2: SSHAT, FNYEAQ (reference sequence). The CDR3 region has the DNA TGTGCTAGCAGCTTACAAGGCGGGACAGATACGCAGTATTTT. Residues: CASSLQGGTDTQYF. The complete variable domain, with remaining parts taken from reference TRBV7-7 and TRBJ2-3, reads GAGVSQSPRYKVTKRGQDVTLRCDPISSHATLYWYQQALGQGPEFLTYFNYEAQPDKSGLPSDRFSAERPEGSISTLTIQRTEQRDSAMYRCASSLQGGTDTQYFGPGTRLTVL.

The chain carries TRBV11-3 and TRBJ2-1; 10 nucleotides line up with TRBD2. CDR1 and CDR2 (germline): SGHNT, YENEEA. The CDR3 contains 13 residues. Germline trimming cut 6 bases from V and 6 bases from J; bases unmatched to any gene: 2. The CDR3 DNA reads as TGTGCCAGCAGGCCTAGCGGGAGCAATGAGCAGTTCTTC. Amino acid sequence: CASRPSGSNEQFF.

This chain links TRBV30 with TRBJ1-3; no definite D call. Trimming took off 0 bases at V and 0 bases at J, with 12 bases between the two ends. The CDR3 extends over 16 amino acids. The germline V gene encodes CDR1 GTSNPN and CDR2 SVGIG (reference sequence). CDR3 region: CAWSVLLGLSGNTIYF. CDR3 nucleotides: TGTGCCTGGAGTGTACTCCTGGGCCTCTCTGGAAACACCATATATTTT. The full variable domain, in which reference TRBV30 and TRBJ1-3 provide the parts outside the CDR3, is SQTIHQWPATLVQPVGSPLSLECTVEGTSNPNLYWYRQAAGRGLQLLFYSVGIGQISSEVPQNLSASRPQDRQFILSSKKLLLSDSGFYLCAWSVLLGLSGNTIYFGEGSWLTVV.

The J gene is TRBJ2-1, the V gene TRBV24-1, with 13 bases aligning to TRBD2. The length of the CDR3 is 17 residues. V shed 5 bases, J shed 4 bases, and the junction held 7 bases outside the gene matches. Germline assignment: CDR1 KGHDR and CDR2 SFDVKD. In DNA, the CDR3 is TGTGCCACCAGTGCGACTAGCGGGAGGCGCAGGTACAATGAGCAGTTCTTC. Translating it yields CATSATSGRRRYNEQFF.

The chain joins TRBV29-1 to TRBJ2-7, with TRBD2 matching over 9 bases. From germline, CDR1 is SQVTM and CDR2 ANQGSEA. The CDR3 contains 13 residues. V was clipped by 5 bases and J by 5 bases; unmatched bases: 7. The CDR3 reads CSVSGGIENEQYF. CDR3 DNA sequence: TGCAGCGTTAGCGGGGGGATAGAGAACGAGCAGTACTTC.

This chain links TRBV11-2 with TRBJ2-2; D is possibly TRBD1 (6 bases). Trimming took off 4 bases at V and 6 bases at J, with 24 bases between the two ends. CDR1 and CDR2 (germline): SGHAT, FQNNGV. The CDR3 contains 18 residues. The CDR3 coding sequence is TGTGCCAGCAGCTCGCTGAACGTAAAACAGGGAACCCCCGGGGAGCTGTTTTTT. Protein sequence: CASSSLNVKQGTPGELFF.

The chain uses TRBV24-1 and TRBJ2-3; no clear D gene. Germline V lookup: CDR1 KGHDR, CDR2 SFDVKD. The CDR3 is 12 residues long. V lost 2 bases and J 5 bases, leaving 4 bases between the germline ends. The DNA for the CDR3 is TGTGCCACCAGTGATTACGGAGATACGCAGTATTTT. Translated: CATSDYGDTQYF.

The chain links TRBV7-2 to TRBJ2-7, with D possibly being TRBD1 or TRBD2 (6 bases each). Germline assignment: CDR1 SGHTA and CDR2 FQGNSA. CDR3 length: 15 residues. The V gene lost 1 base and the J gene lost 2 bases, with 12 bases spanning the gap. The CDR3 here is CASSLEGGPPYEQYF. The CDR3 DNA follows: TGTGCCAGCAGCTTAGAAGGGGGGCCCCCCTACGAGCAGTACTTC. Complete variable domain (other parts from reference TRBV7-2 and TRBJ2-7): GAGVSQSPSNKVTEKGKDVELRCDPISGHTALYWYRQSLGQGLEFLIYFQGNSAPDKSGLPSDRFSAERTGGSVSTLTIQRTQQEDSAVYLCASSLEGGPPYEQYFGPGTRLTVT.

The chain uses TRBV7-2 and TRBJ2-7, with a weak D call TRBD2 (6 bases). V lost 3 bases and J 7 bases, leaving 19 bases between the germline ends. The germline CDR1 and CDR2 sequences are SGHTA and FQGNSA. The CDR3 has 15 residues. The CDR3 loop is CASSFTGTSSSEQYF. The CDR3 DNA reads TGTGCCAGCAGCTTCACCGGGACTTCCTCTAGTGAGCAGTACTTC.

This clone was found once. The rearrangement uses TRBV5-6 and TRBJ2-7; no reliable D call. The CDR3 consists of 14 residues. Germline CDR1 is SGHDT and CDR2 is YYEEEE. The ends were cut back, 1 base at V and 3 bases at J, with 11 bases in the middle. The CDR3 nucleotides are TGTGCCAGCAGCTTGATGGCGGCTATCTACGAGCAGTACTTC. Encoded protein: CASSLMAAIYEQYF.